One T cell receptor beta chain is described in this entry. As yet, its antigen is unknown. The entry originates in a study of monozygotic twins with cystic fibrosis. Overall study findings and caveats: In 13 of 16 pairs, V gene usage was closest to the co-twin's. Nucleotide-identical clonotype sharing was significantly higher within monozygotic CF twin pairs than between unrelated CF individuals.

Only in-frame clones appear in the TCRdb table, and some are missing; sequencing was by immunoSEQ multiplex PCR. The table shows 12,000 to 15,000 clones, with roughly 98% occurring only once. Sequencing was carried out using blood. The receptor was isolated from a girl under 10 years old with cystic fibrosis.

The CDR3 reads CASSSLKLAGYEQYF. As DNA, the CDR3 is TGTGCCAGCAGTTCACTAAAACTAGCGGGATACGAGCAGTACTTC. The V gene is TRBV6-1, the J gene TRBJ2-7, with 10 bases identical to TRBD2. CDR1 is MNHNS and CDR2 is SASEGT in the germline V gene. CDR3 length equals 15 residues. Trimming removed 5 bases from V and 4 bases from J; junction bases left unmatched: 8.